One sample yielded the 14 T cell receptor beta chains listed below, sequenced in a study of sequential checkpoint blockade in melanoma. Stated treatment: randomized to nivolumab then ipilimumab (arm A) or the reverse (arm B). Produced via immunoSEQ multiplex PCR; TCRdb's table is partial and in-frame only. The sample contains more than 25,000 clones, 85% to 90% of which appear only once. The starting material was CD8+ T cells sorted from blood (inferred from file names), obtained from a patient given nivolumab and ipilimumab in sequence. Every receptor here comes from a human donor with melanoma.

The chain joins TRBV7-6 to TRBJ2-5; 7 nucleotides match TRBD2. Germline CDR1 SGHVS, CDR2 FNYEAQ. J gave up 2 bases and V 2 bases, and 5 bases lay outside the gene matches. CDR3 size: 15 residues. The CDR3 DNA is TGTGCCAGCAGCTTACTAGCGGAGGTACAAGAGACCCAGTACTTC. Translation: CASSLLAEVQETQYF.

The chain has TRBV5-1 and TRBJ2-7, with 16 bases that match TRBD2. The V gene end was trimmed by 2 bases and the J gene end by 2 bases; junction bases not matched to a gene: 7. The CDR3 length is 18 residues. From germline, CDR1 is SGHRS and CDR2 YFSETQ. Written as DNA, the CDR3 is TGCGCCAGCAGCTTAGGGACTAGCGGGAGGGCCGGCGCCTACGAGCAGTACTTC. Translated, it gives CASSLGTSGRAGAYEQYF.

The chain uses TRBV6-5 and TRBJ1-1; D uncertain. The germline V gene encodes CDR1 MNHEY and CDR2 SVGAGI. This CDR3 is built from 16 residues. V lost 3 bases to trimming and J lost 0 bases, with 14 bases between them. CDR3 protein: CASSYDSGRMNTEAFF. As DNA, the CDR3 is TGTGCCAGCAGTTATGATAGTGGTCGCATGAACACTGAAGCTTTCTTT.

This clone has just one count. The J gene is TRBJ2-7, the V gene TRBV27, with a possible D match to TRBD1 (7 bases). The V end lost 6 bases, the J end lost 3 bases, and 15 bases lay between the germline ends. From germline, CDR1 is MNHEY and CDR2 SMNVEV (reference sequence). The CDR3 sequence is 14 residues long. The CDR3 loop reads CASRLRGARYEQYF. CDR3 in DNA: TGTGCCAGCAGGCTCAGGGGGGCCCGCTACGAGCAGTACTTC.

V gene TRBV10-3 combines with J gene TRBJ2-2; TRBD2 agrees at 10 bases. The CDR3 contains 17 residues. V lost 3 bases and J lost 1; bases outside the gene matches: 5. The germline CDR1 and CDR2 sequences are ENHRY and SYGVKD. Written as DNA, the CDR3 is TGTGCCATCAGTGATGGACTAGCGGCGGGGAACACCGGGGAGCTGTTTTTT. Translation: CAISDGLAAGNTGELFF.

This clone was detected only once. This chain connects TRBV11-2 to TRBJ2-6; possibly TRBD2 for D (6 bases). Trimming took 2 bases from V and 1 from J, leaving 12 bases between them. Germline CDR1 reads SGHAT; CDR2 reads FQNNGV. The CDR3 covers 17 residues. DNA for the CDR3: TGTGCCAGCAGCTTAATCGGGGGAGAATCTGGGGCCAACGTCCTGACTTTC. Protein sequence: CASSLIGGESGANVLTF.

This chain joins TRBV5-6 and TRBJ2-1, with 10 bases lining up with TRBD2. Germline V gene data show CDR1 as SGHDT and CDR2 as YYEEEE. J lost 2 bases, V lost 0 bases, and 5 bases had no gene match. The CDR3 is made up of 17 amino acids. Written as DNA, the CDR3 is TGTGCCAGCAGCTTGGAGGCTAGCGGGAGCGCCTACAATGAGCAGTTCTTC. Its translation is CASSLEASGSAYNEQFF.

The chain couples TRBV5-1 to TRBJ1-2; the D is unclear. Germline V CDR1 and CDR2: SGHRS, YFSETQ. The CDR3 contains 11 residues. V lost 1 base to trimming and J lost 8 bases, with 6 bases between them. The CDR3 loop reads CASSLSEGYTF. CDR3 bases: TGCGCCAGCAGCTTGAGCGAGGGCTACACCTTC.

This chain uses TRBV27 with TRBJ2-1; 7 bases are a match to TRBD2. From germline, CDR1 is MNHEY and CDR2 SMNVEV (reference sequence). The CDR3 runs 15 residues. V lost 1 base, J lost 8 bases, and 8 bases stayed unmatched. Here the CDR3 reads CASSLWRERGDEQFF. CDR3 bases: TGTGCCAGCAGTTTATGGCGGGAGCGAGGGGATGAGCAGTTCTTC.

This clone has just a few counts. This chain joins TRBV27 and TRBJ1-4; D may be TRBD1 (6 bases). The CDR3 length is 16 residues. Per germline, CDR1 MNHEY and CDR2 SMNVEV (reference sequence). V was trimmed by 1 base and J by 8 bases, leaving 17 bases between them. DNA for the CDR3: TGTGCCAGCAGTTTATTTTCGGACAGCTTTAGAGAAAAACTGTTTTTT. Encoded protein: CASSLFSDSFREKLFF.

This rearrangement joins TRBV27 to TRBJ1-2, with no clear D. The CDR3 contains 13 residues. Trimming pared 5 bases from V and 3 bases from J, leaving 10 bases between. The V gene's germline CDR1 is MNHEY and CDR2 SMNVEV (reference sequence). For the CDR3, the DNA is TGTGCCAGCAGTCCCACAGTCCACTATGGCTACACCTTC. Its translation: CASSPTVHYGYTF.

The rearrangement links TRBV12-5 to TRBJ1-1, with D unclear. The V end was cut by 7 bases, the J end by 7 bases, with 10 bases between. Per germline, CDR1 LGHNT and CDR2 FRNRAP. This CDR3 is built from 11 residues. The CDR3 loop reads CASVERDEAFF. CDR3 DNA sequence: TGTGCTAGTGTAGAGAGAGATGAAGCTTTCTTT.

The rearrangement links TRBV5-8 to TRBJ2-1; D might be TRBD2 (5 bases). CDR1 is SGHTS, CDR2 YDEGEE, per germline. The CDR3 has 18 amino acids. The V end lost 4 bases, the J end lost 3 bases, and 23 bases lay between the germline ends. DNA of the CDR3: TGTGCCAGCAGCGGCGTTTTTGGCGGGCGTACCCACTACAATGAGCAGTTCTTC. It specifies CASSGVFGGRTHYNEQFF.

The V call is TRBV4-3, the J call TRBJ1-1; TRBD1 is a possible D gene (5 bases). From germline, CDR1 is LGHNA and CDR2 YSLEER. V was shortened by 0 bases and J by 1 base, with 9 bases between the two germline ends. The length of the CDR3 is 15 residues. The chain's CDR3 is CASSQDGGGNTEAFF. The CDR3 nucleotides read TGCGCCAGCAGCCAAGACGGGGGGGGGAACACTGAAGCTTTCTTT.